The rows below give T cell receptor beta chains drawn from one sample of a study of identical twins' blood T cells. TCRdb re-derived calls from the 5' RACE reads in MiXCR, one entry per CDR3 protein. Of 350,000 to 400,000 distinct CDR3 sequences in the sample, roughly 28% were seen once. Material: PBMCs. The receptors derive from a woman aged 18-55 years in good health. The CDR3 runs from the conserved cysteine through the conserved F or W. The D gene is left open where the match is weak. Some rows have no size entry. The others give once, few or many, or a class for an expanded clone.

>NA|NA|TRBJ2-7|TRBV7-7
TGTGCTAGCAGGGCTCACGGGAAGTTTGTGGACGAGCAGTACTTC
CASRAHGKFVDEQYF
>few|TRBD1|TRBJ1-1|TRBV5-1
TGCGCCAGCAGCTTGGGGTCGGACAGGCCGAACACTGAAGCTTTCTTT
CASSLGSDRPNTEAFF
>NA|NA|TRBJ2-2|TRBV12-5
TGTGCTAGTGGACGGTGGGCCACCGGGGAGCTGTTTTTT
CASGRWATGELFF
>few|TRBD1|TRBJ1-5|TRBV6-6
TGTGCCAGCAGGAGGACAGGGCTCAATCAGCCCCAGCATTTT
CASRRTGLNQPQHF
>NA|TRBD1|TRBJ1-1|TRBV24-1
TGTGCCACCCCCCGGGACAGGTCGTACACTGAAGCTTTCTTT
CATPRDRSYTEAFF
>NA|NA|TRBJ2-3|TRBV20-1
TGCAGTGCCGGACAGTTTTCAGATACGCAGTATTTT
CSAGQFSDTQYF
>many|NA|TRBJ1-1|TRBV6-1
TGTGCCAGCAGCCTCCGGCCTGAGGGAGCTGAAGCTTTCTTT
CASSLRPEGAEAFF
>NA|NA|TRBJ2-1|TRBV7-2
TGTGCCAGCAGCTTATCGGGTATCTACAATGAGCAGTTCTTC
CASSLSGIYNEQFF
>few|NA|TRBJ1-1|TRBV20-1
TGCAGTGCTAGGGGGCTTGACTACAGGGACACGGCTTTCTTT
CSARGLDYRDTAFF
>once|NA|TRBJ1-1|TRBV5-1
TGCACCAGCAGCTTCCTAGTGAACACTGAAGCTTTCTTT
CTSSFLVNTEAFF
>NA|NA|TRBJ2-1|TRBV12-3/TRBV12-4
TGTGCCAGCAGCCGACCAGGGGTACGCCTAAGCTCCTACAATGAGCAGTTCTTC
CASSRPGVRLSSYNEQFF
>once|NA|TRBJ1-6|TRBV6-5
TGTGCCAGCAGTTACGGCGTGTCGGGAATTAATTCACCCCTCCACTTT
CASSYGVSGINSPLHF
>few|TRBD1|TRBJ2-1|TRBV18
TGTGCCAGCTCACCTGGACAGGACCGGGGAGAGCAGTTCTTC
CASSPGQDRGEQFF
>NA|NA|TRBJ1-3|TRBV6-5
TGTGCCAGCAGTTACTCACCTGTAAACACCATATATTTT
CASSYSPVNTIYF
>NA|NA|TRBJ2-1|TRBV10-3
TGTGCCATCAGTGAGTTCGGGCATAAAGCCGGGGATAGCCAGTTCTTC
CAISEFGHKAGDSQFF
>few|NA|TRBJ2-1|TRBV20-1
TGCAGTGCTCTCGGGGGTGAACCCTACAATGAGCAGTTCTTC
CSALGGEPYNEQFF
>few|NA|TRBJ1-2|TRBV5-1
TGCGCCAGCAGTGCAACGGGGGACGGTATCTATGGCTACACCTTC
CASSATGDGIYGYTF
>few|TRBD1|TRBJ2-4|TRBV20-1
TGCAGTGCTGGGGGCGGGACAGGGGTAAACATTCAGTACTTC
CSAGGGTGVNIQYF
>NA|NA|TRBJ2-7|TRBV10-3
TGTGCCATCAGTGCCACTGGCCTATTTTCCTACGAGCAGTACTTC
CAISATGLFSYEQYF
>few|NA|TRBJ1-2|TRBV20-1
TGCAGTGCCCTCCAGGGCAACTATGGCTACACCTTC
CSALQGNYGYTF
>NA|NA|TRBJ1-1|TRBV20-1
TGCAGTGCTAGAGTAGGGGGGAGTAGTACTGAAGCTTTCTTT
CSARVGGSSTEAFF
>NA|NA|TRBJ1-2|TRBV3-1
TGTGCCAGCAGCCGTCGGTCGGAAGTGGGAAAAGGCTACACCTTC
CASSRRSEVGKGYTF
>NA|TRBD2|TRBJ2-1|TRBV7-6
TGTGCCAGCGGCTTAGCTCTAGCGGAGTACAATGAGCAGTTCTTC
CASGLALAEYNEQFF
>NA|NA|TRBJ1-1|TRBV5-6
TGTGCCAGCAGCCTGGACGGAACTGAAGCTTTCTTT
CASSLDGTEAFF
>few|NA|TRBJ1-2|TRBV6-5
TGTGCCAGCAGTTACTCGATGGGAATGCGAGGCTACGGCTACACCTTC
CASSYSMGMRGYGYTF
>few|NA|TRBJ1-1|TRBV20-1
TGCAGTGCTAGAGATCGACCCGGGTTTTTTGAAGCTTTCTTT
CSARDRPGFFEAFF
>NA|NA|TRBJ1-2|TRBV6-2/TRBV6-3
TGTGCCAGCAACGGAGGACCTGGCTATGGCTACACCTTC
CASNGGPGYGYTF
>many|TRBD1|TRBJ1-1|TRBV7-9
TGTGCCAGCAGCACGGGACAGGGTGCATCCTCTGAAGCTTTCTTT
CASSTGQGASSEAFF
>few|TRBD2|TRBJ2-1|TRBV20-1
TGCAGTGTTACTAGCGGGAGTCGTGGTGAGCAGTTCTTC
CSVTSGSRGEQFF
>few|NA|TRBJ1-1|TRBV27
TGTGCCAGCAGCATTACAGCGAACACTGAAGCTTTCTTT
CASSITANTEAFF
>NA|NA|TRBJ2-3|TRBV20-1
TGCAGTGCTCGCCCTCCGGAAACAGATACGCAGTATTTT
CSARPPETDTQYF
>NA|NA|TRBJ1-1|TRBV20-1
TGCAGTGCTACTCGGGACGGGAACACTGAAGCTTTCTTT
CSATRDGNTEAFF
>few|NA|TRBJ2-7|TRBV20-1
TGCAGTGCCCCCGCGGGTTCCTCCTACGAGCAGTACTTC
CSAPAGSSYEQYF
>NA|NA|TRBJ1-2|TRBV25-1
TGTGCCAGCAGTGAATTGGAGACGGAGTTATTTCCCAACTATGGCTACACCTTC
CASSELETELFPNYGYTF
>NA|NA|TRBJ2-7|TRBV28
TGTGCCAGCATCGGCCGAGGCTACGAGCAGTACTTC
CASIGRGYEQYF
>NA|TRBD1|TRBJ2-7|TRBV20-1
TGCAGTGCCAAGCGACAGGGGCGTACCTACGAGCAGTACTTC
CSAKRQGRTYEQYF
>NA|NA|TRBJ1-6|TRBV13
TGTGCCAGCAGCTTAGGGCAGGGAGGCTCACCCCTCCACTTT
CASSLGQGGSPLHF
>NA|NA|TRBJ1-4|TRBV9
TGTGCCAGCAGCGCCTCCGTGGGGGCTGAAAAACTGTTTTTT
CASSASVGAEKLFF
>many|TRBD1|TRBJ1-5|TRBV5-6
TGTGCCAGCAGCCGACAGGGGAGCAATCAGCCCCAGCATTTT
CASSRQGSNQPQHF
>NA|NA|TRBJ2-1|TRBV7-2
TGTGCCAGCAGCTGGCGGGGCAATGAGCAGTTCTTC
CASSWRGNEQFF
>few|NA|TRBJ2-1|TRBV10-3
TGTGCCACCTCCGGGTCCAATGAGCAGTTCTTC
CATSGSNEQFF
>NA|NA|TRBJ2-5|TRBV12-3/TRBV12-4
TGTGCCACCCTTTCGACAGAGAACCAAGAGACCCAGTACTTC
CATLSTENQETQYF
>NA|NA|TRBJ1-1|TRBV27
TGTGCCAGCAGAGCACACAGGGCTAGGGGACCGAACACTGAAGCTTTCTTT
CASRAHRARGPNTEAFF
>many|NA|TRBJ2-7|TRBV3-1
TGTGCCAGCAGCCATGACGAGGCCGAGCAGTACTTC
CASSHDEAEQYF
>few|NA|TRBJ1-4|TRBV5-1
TGCGCCAGCAGCTTGGCCAAGTTCGGTGGGCCTCGGGAAAAACTGTTTTTT
CASSLAKFGGPREKLFF
>NA|NA|TRBJ2-3|TRBV20-1
TGCAGTGCTAGAGATCGAATCCAAATCCTAAGCACAGGTACGCAGTATTTT
CSARDRIQILSTGTQYF
>NA|NA|TRBJ2-1|TRBV29-1
TGCAGCGTCCTTGACGTGGGGAAACAGTTCTTC
CSVLDVGKQFF
>few|NA|TRBJ1-1|TRBV18
TGTGCCAGCTCACCAGGCGCACCGGGTTGGGGCACTGAAGCTTTCTTT
CASSPGAPGWGTEAFF
>NA|NA|TRBJ1-6|TRBV4-3
TGCGCCAGCAGCCAAGATCGCAGATATTCACCCCTCCACTTT
CASSQDRRYSPLHF
>NA|NA|TRBJ1-1|TRBV5-6
TGTGCCAGCAGCCCCCGACCCGGCGGAGCTTTCTTT
CASSPRPGGAFF
>once|NA|TRBJ2-2|TRBV4-3
TGCGCCAGCAGCCGGTCGGGTTCAACCGGGGAGCTGTTTTTT
CASSRSGSTGELFF
>NA|TRBD1|TRBJ1-2|TRBV12-3/TRBV12-4
TGTGCCAGCCGAGACAGGGGCCGTTATGGCTACACCTTC
CASRDRGRYGYTF
>few|NA|TRBJ2-1|TRBV2
TGTGCCAGCGAATCCCTCTCCTACAATGAGCAGTTCTTC
CASESLSYNEQFF
>NA|NA|TRBJ1-1|TRBV4-3
TGCGCCAGCGGGTCGGGGAACGGGGGAGCGAACACTGAAGCTTTCTTT
CASGSGNGGANTEAFF
>few|NA|TRBJ1-5|TRBV4-3
TGCGCCAGCAGCCAAGATGGGTCTCAGCCCCAGCATTTT
CASSQDGSQPQHF
>NA|NA|TRBJ1-5|TRBV2
TGTGCCAGCAGTGCTGAGTTCGTCCAGCCCCAGCATTTT
CASSAEFVQPQHF
>NA|NA|TRBJ1-2|TRBV19
TGTGCCAGTAGTCGAGACATGGTGGGGCGCGGCTACACCTTC
CASSRDMVGRGYTF
>many|NA|TRBJ2-7|TRBV7-6
TGTGCCAGCAGCTTAGCGGGGTACCGGGCAGTCTACGAGCAGTACTTC
CASSLAGYRAVYEQYF
>NA|NA|TRBJ1-1|TRBV21-1
TGTGCCAGCAGGGGGATTGAAGCTTTCTTT
CASRGIEAFF